These 24 T cell receptor beta chains share one sample of origin, sequenced in a study of human T cells and chemical hapten exposure. Noted time point: patch test 1, 2 weeks after DPC sensitization. Treatment given: therapeutic diphenylcyclopropenone sensitization with weekly scalp DPC. TCRdb re-derived calls from the RACE reads in MiXCR, one entry per CDR3 protein. The sample yields about 80,000 distinct CDR3 sequences, about 9.3% seen once. Sequenced here: whole blood, sampled in connection with sensitization to the hapten diphenylcyclopropenone (DPC). The receptors originated from a woman aged 45-65 years with alopecia areata. Some clones in this sample may be carry-over from other donors' samples.

The table lists this clonotype with a few counts. The chain is built from TRBV12-3 or TRBV12-4 and TRBJ1-5; maybe TRBD1 (6 bases). Trimming took 4 bases from V and 5 from J, leaving 9 bases between them. This CDR3 spans 13 amino acids. The DNA for the CDR3 is TGTGCCAGCAGTTACAGGGAGGATCAGCCCCAGCATTTT. This translates into CASSYREDQPQHF.

The J gene is TRBJ1-5, the V gene TRBV5-1; D might be TRBD1 (6 bases). Germline V gives CDR1 SGHRS, CDR2 YFSETQ. The CDR3 length is 13 residues. Trimming removed 4 bases at V and 7 bases at J, with 12 bases between. The CDR3 reads CASSATGHQPQHF. The CDR3 region has the DNA TGCGCCAGCAGCGCTACAGGGCACCAGCCCCAGCATTTT.

This clonotype was seen a few times. This chain links TRBV7-2 with TRBJ2-5; 7 bases agree with TRBD2. The CDR3 extends over 14 amino acids. The germline V gene has CDR1 SGHTA and CDR2 FQGNSA. Trimming took 3 bases from V and 9 from J; bases not matched to a gene: 10. The CDR3 nucleotides are TGTGCCAGCAGCTTTCCGGGAGGACTTAGGGCCCAGTACTTC. It is translated as CASSFPGGLRAQYF. Full variable domain (missing parts from reference TRBV7-2 and TRBJ2-5): GAGVSQSPSNKVTEKGKDVELRCDPISGHTALYWYRQSLGQGLEFLIYFQGNSAPDKSGLPSDRFSAERTGGSVSTLTIQRTQQEDSAVYLCASSFPGGLRAQYFGPGTRLLVL.

In this sample, this clonotype turned up a few times. The gene calls are TRBV29-1 and TRBJ1-1, with TRBD1 matching over 9 bases. After removal of 7 bases from V and 1 base from J, the junction contained 7 bases not matched to a gene. The CDR3 has 14 residues. Germline V gene data show CDR1 as SQVTM and CDR2 as ANQGSEA. The CDR3: CSAKPGQGNTEAFF. The CDR3 nucleotides read TGCAGCGCTAAACCGGGACAGGGGAACACTGAAGCTTTCTTT.

The rearrangement joins TRBV7-2 to TRBJ2-1, with TRBD2 matching over 9 bases. Germline CDR1 is SGHTA and CDR2 is FQGNSA. CDR3 size: 16 residues. Trimming took 1 base from V and 4 from J; bases not matched to a gene: 5. Here the CDR3 DNA reads TGTGCCAGCAGCTTAGTAACCGGACTAGCGTACAATGAGCAGTTCTTC. It codes for CASSLVTGLAYNEQFF.

This clonotype showed up just a few times. The chain couples TRBV29-1 to TRBJ1-5; perhaps TRBD1 as D (5 bases). Deletions cut 7 bases from V and 3 bases from J, with 13 bases between. Germline CDR1 and CDR2: SQVTM and ANQGSEA. The CDR3 is 13 amino acids. CDR3 DNA sequence: TGCAGCGCCATGACAGAGTTCAATCAGCCCCAGCATTTT. It translates to CSAMTEFNQPQHF. The complete variable domain, with remaining parts taken from reference TRBV29-1 and TRBJ1-5, reads SAVISQKPSRDICQRGTSLTIQCQVDSQVTMMFWYRQQPGQSLTLIATANQGSEATYESGFVIDKFPISRPNLTFSTLTVSNMSPEDSSIYLCSAMTEFNQPQHFGDGTRLSIL.

This chain uses TRBV10-3 with TRBJ2-3; D gene ambiguous. In germline, CDR1 is ENHRY, CDR2 SYGVKD. This CDR3 contains 13 residues. Trimming took 1 base from V and 5 from J, leaving 7 bases between them. In DNA, the CDR3 is TGTGCCATCAGTGAGTTTAGTGGAGATACGCAGTATTTT. This gives the protein CAISEFSGDTQYF.

This clonotype was found a few times. The rearrangement uses TRBV6-2 or TRBV6-3 and TRBJ2-1; D unclear. This CDR3 is 17 amino acids long. The V end lost 0 bases, the J end lost 0 bases, and 12 bases lay between the germline ends. Germline CDR1 is MNHEY and CDR2 is SVGEGT. This CDR3 reads CASSYSAHLSSYNEQFF. The CDR3 coding sequence is TGTGCCAGCAGTTACTCGGCGCACCTAAGCTCCTACAATGAGCAGTTCTTC.

This clonotype was seen a handful of times. This rearrangement joins TRBV6-4 to TRBJ2-3, with 11 bases that match TRBD2. Germline values: CDR1 MRHNA, CDR2 SNTAGT. V lost 0 bases, J lost 2 bases, and 7 bases stayed unmatched. The CDR3 has 18 residues. In DNA, the CDR3 is TGTGCCAGCAGTGACTCATCACTAGCGGGAGCCCCCACAGATACGCAGTATTTT. Its protein product is CASSDSSLAGAPTDTQYF.

CDR3 in amino acids: CAISESGGLGDEQYF. In DNA form, the CDR3 reads TGTGCCATCAGTGAGTCGGGAGGATTAGGGGACGAGCAGTACTTC. The gene calls are TRBV10-3 and TRBJ2-7; perhaps TRBD2 as D (6 bases). The CDR3 sequence is 15 residues long. Trimming pared 0 bases from V and 5 bases from J, leaving 14 bases between. Germline loops: CDR1 ENHRY, CDR2 SYGVKD.

The chain recombines TRBV7-8 with TRBJ1-1; 8 bases line up with TRBD1. The ends lost 2 bases at V and 3 bases at J; junction bases unmatched: 5. The germline V gene encodes CDR1 SGHVS and CDR2 FQNEAQ. CDR3 size: 15 residues. The CDR3 nucleotides are TGTGCCAGCAGCTTAACCCCACAGGGGGACACTGAAGCTTTCTTT. Amino acid sequence: CASSLTPQGDTEAFF.

V usage is TRBV11-3 and J usage is TRBJ2-7; 7 bases are a match to TRBD1. The junction had 12 bases not matched to a gene; V was cut back by 5 bases and J by 5 bases. Germline V gene data show CDR1 as SGHNT and CDR2 as YENEEA. This CDR3 is 15 amino acids long. The CDR3 bases are TGTGCCAGCAGCCCAGGGGGATGGGGCGCGAACGAGCAGTACTTC. Amino acids: CASSPGGWGANEQYF.

This clonotype was found a few times. V and J are TRBV29-1 and TRBJ1-2; TRBD1 is a possible D gene (5 bases). The V and J ends lost 8 bases and 4 bases respectively, with 17 bases between them. CDR1 SQVTM and CDR2 ANQGSEA come from the germline V gene. This CDR3 comprises 13 residues. The CDR3 reads CSIPTVPIYGYTF. The CDR3 DNA is TGCAGCATACCGACAGTCCCTATCTATGGCTACACCTTC.

In this sample, this clonotype turned up a few times. The chain uses TRBV5-4 and TRBJ2-6, with 7 nucleotides matching TRBD2. The junction had 6 bases not matched to a gene; V was cut back by 4 bases and J by 2 bases. Germline V lookup: CDR1 SGHNT, CDR2 YYREEE (reference sequence). The CDR3 contains 16 residues. CDR3 loop: CASSRGGPTGANVLTF. CDR3 DNA sequence: TGTGCCAGCAGCCGCGGGGGACCCACTGGGGCCAACGTCCTGACTTTC.

J is TRBJ1-4 and V is TRBV7-9; 8 nucleotides match TRBD1. Germline CDR1 and CDR2: SEHNR and FQNEAQ (reference sequence). The CDR3 extends over 14 amino acids. With 2 bases clipped from V and 7 bases from J, the junction kept 3 bases outside the gene matches. CDR3 nucleotide sequence: TGTGCCAGCAGCTTAACAGGGGGTCCTGAAAAACTGTTTTTT. Its protein is CASSLTGGPEKLFF.

The rearrangement joins TRBV9 to TRBJ2-7; 7 nucleotides align to TRBD2. CDR1 and CDR2 from the germline V gene are SGDLS and YYNGEE. This CDR3 region has 14 residues. The J segment lost 4 bases and the V segment lost 4 bases, leaving 8 bases of the junction unmatched. CDR3 sequence (DNA): TGTGCCAGCAGCCCTCTACCGGGAGGATACGAGCAGTACTTC. Its translation is CASSPLPGGYEQYF. The whole variable domain, filled in from reference TRBV9 and TRBJ2-7, reads DSGVTQTPKHLITATGQRVTLRCSPRSGDLSVYWYQQSLDQGLQFLIQYYNGEERAKGNILERFSAQQFPDLHSELNLSSLELGDSALYFCASSPLPGGYEQYFGPGTRLTVT.

This rearrangement joins TRBV7-2 to TRBJ1-2, with D perhaps TRBD1 (6 bases). V was shortened by 1 base and J by 8 bases, with 8 bases between the two germline ends. Per germline, CDR1 SGHTA and CDR2 FQGNSA. CDR3 length equals 12 residues. The CDR3 coding sequence is TGTGCCAGCAGCTTAGAAGGGACAGGCTACACCTTC. Its translation is CASSLEGTGYTF.

This clonotype turned up a few times. The V gene is TRBV6-6, the J gene TRBJ2-1, with 14 nucleotides matching TRBD2. CDR1 MNHNY and CDR2 SVGAGI come from the germline V gene (reference sequence). The CDR3 length is 16 residues. V dropped 6 bases and J dropped 6; count of bases not matched to a gene: 7. The CDR3 DNA reads TGTGCCAGCAGACCTTCCGGGACTAGCGGGAGCAATGAGCAGTTCTTC. This encodes CASRPSGTSGSNEQFF.

The sample holds a few counts of this clonotype. This rearrangement joins TRBV7-3 to TRBJ1-1; D may be TRBD1 (5 bases). V lost 5 bases and J lost 4, with 17 bases in between. CDR1 and CDR2 (germline): SGHTA, FQGTGA. This CDR3 is built from 15 residues. CDR3 protein: CASSRNRGSGTEAFF. DNA for the CDR3: TGTGCCAGCAGCCGGAATCGGGGGAGCGGCACTGAAGCTTTCTTT.

This clonotype occurred many times. The CDR3 here is CASSQNPQGTTEAFF. The CDR3 coding sequence is TGTGCCAGCAGCCAGAACCCCCAGGGAACAACTGAAGCTTTCTTT. V is TRBV7-8 and J is TRBJ1-1, with D maybe TRBD1 (5 bases). CDR1 and CDR2 from the germline V gene are SGHVS and FQNEAQ. CDR3 length equals 15 residues. Trimming took off 5 bases at V and 5 bases at J, with 18 bases between the two ends. The whole variable domain, filled in from reference TRBV7-8 and TRBJ1-1, reads GAGVSQSPRYKVAKRGQDVALRCDPISGHVSLFWYQQALGQGPEFLTYFQNEAQLDKSGLPSDRFFAERPEGSVSTLKIQRTQQEDSAVYLCASSQNPQGTTEAFFGQGTRLTVV.

This clonotype was detected ten times or more. V gene TRBV2 combines with J gene TRBJ1-2; 7 bases map to TRBD1. Per germline, CDR1 SNHLY and CDR2 FYNNEI. The CDR3 is 14 amino acids. V was pared by 6 bases and J by 8 bases, with 12 bases of the junction left unmatched. CDR3 DNA: TGTGCCAGCAGGGGGGGACAGTCCCCGGGAGGCTACACCTTC. It encodes CASRGGQSPGGYTF.

The chain carries TRBV29-1 and TRBJ1-1; a possible D gene is TRBD1 (5 bases). The CDR3 is made up of 15 amino acids. Germline V CDR1 and CDR2: SQVTM, ANQGSEA. Trimming removed 3 bases from V and 1 base from J, with 15 bases in between. CDR3 DNA sequence: TGCAGCGTTGACAGGTCGGGACTTTGGAACACTGAAGCTTTCTTT. Translation: CSVDRSGLWNTEAFF. The variable domain in full, completed from reference TRBV29-1 and TRBJ1-1, reads SAVISQKPSRDICQRGTSLTIQCQVDSQVTMMFWYRQQPGQSLTLIATANQGSEATYESGFVIDKFPISRPNLTFSTLTVSNMSPEDSSIYLCSVDRSGLWNTEAFFGQGTRLTVV.

This clonotype was seen at least ten times. The chain links TRBV28 to TRBJ2-7; weak D call: TRBD1 (5 bases). Trimming removed 5 bases at V and 0 bases at J, with 11 bases between. The germline gives CDR1 MDHEN, CDR2 SYDVKM. This CDR3 is 14 amino acids long. CDR3 DNA: TGTGCCAGCAGTCCCAGGACACCCTCCTACGAGCAGTACTTC. As protein: CASSPRTPSYEQYF.

This clonotype occurred a few times. The chain joins TRBV30 to TRBJ1-6; the D is unclear. The CDR3 covers 14 residues. Germline assignment: CDR1 GTSNPN and CDR2 SVGIG (reference sequence). V was shortened by 3 bases and J by 9 bases, with 15 bases between the two germline ends. The CDR3 DNA reads as TGTGCCTGGAGCCGGATAGGTGTTAGTTCACCCCTCCACTTT. Translating it yields CAWSRIGVSSPLHF.